This entry is about one T cell receptor beta chain. Antigen: not known. The entry originates in a study of a mutant IDH1 vaccine in newly diagnosed glioma. Germline-derived CDR1 and CDR2 are SNHLY and FYNNEI. The CDR3 sequence is 15 residues long. The trim removed 7 bases at V and 3 bases at J, leaving 6 bases unmatched. Time point reported: week 35, safety follow-up. Vaccinated patients received 300 ug of mutant IDH1 20-mer peptide per dose, with topical imiquimod. Repertoires were generated with immunoSEQ multiplex PCR, while TCRdb's copy carries only in-frame clones and drops some. The sample holds over 65,000 clones, 84% seen once.

The V and J genes are TRBV2 and TRBJ2-1; 10 bases match TRBD2. Sequencing was performed on PBMCs, taken from a glioma patient whose treatment included an IDH1 peptide vaccine. The TCR originated in a man aged 18 to 35 with glioma. The CDR3 coding sequence is TGTGCCAGCATCGCTACTAGCGGGATCTACAATGAGCAGTTCTTC. Amino acids: CASIATSGIYNEQFF.